This T cell receptor beta chain comes out of a study of T cells in Graves' hyperthyroidism and ophthalmopathy. Authors of the study amplified TCR beta CDR3 regions from RNA transcripts. In the first-round RT-PCR of the TCR CDR3, the HTBI primer set was used. Each CDR3 protein is one row after TCRdb ran MiXCR on the multiplex PCR reads. The sample lists hundreds of thousands of distinct CDR3 sequences, around 17% seen once, with around 30% in the top ten. The germline V gene has CDR1 MDHEN and CDR2 SYDVKM. The CDR3 consists of 13 residues. V dropped 4 bases and J dropped 2 bases, with 6 bases sitting between them. This clonotype was picked up many times.

The material sequenced was blood. J is TRBJ1-5 and V is TRBV28; D gene uncertain. This clonotype originated in a woman aged 18-29 years with Graves' ophthalmopathy. The CDR3 bases are TGTGCCAGCAGTTCCCCCGGCAATCAGCCCCAGCATTTT. It yields the protein CASSSPGNQPQHF.